The clone carrying this T cell receptor (beta chain) is a singleton in its sample. What it binds is unknown. This sample is drawn from a study of shared clonotypes between healthy human individuals. The repertoire was sequenced with immunoSEQ multiplex PCR; TCRdb's copy has only in-frame clones and lacks some. Of around 700,000 clones listed, about 91% were seen once; the top ten hold approximately 25%. Naive CD8 isolation took CD45RO-negative cells positively selected for CCR7 and excluded terminally differentiated effector memory CD45RA+ cells. This CDR3 has 13 residues. Germline CDR1 reads MGHDK; CDR2 reads SYGVNS. The V segment lost 6 bases and the J segment 5 bases; nucleotides outside the gene matches: 4. Study-wide points: Naive CD4 clonotypes overlapped across a handful of donors at approximately 5%.

The chain employs TRBV25-1 and TRBJ2-3; 8 positions agree with TRBD2. The sample consisted of naive CD8+ T cells sorted from blood. This clonotype originated in a man aged 25 to 40 in good health. CDR3: CASSRGGKDTQYF. The CDR3 nucleotides are TGTGCCAGCAGCCGGGGGGGAAAAGATACGCAGTATTTT.